Sequencing of this TCR beta chain was carried out in a study of Graves' ophthalmopathy and Graves' hyperthyroidism. Study outcomes and limitations: Blood also carried most expanded thyroid clonotypes exceeding 0.001 frequency. Both a roughly 68% sensitivity and a 72.22% specificity characterized the model's predictions of ophthalmopathy progression.

Scientists amplified the TCR beta CDR3 regions from RNA transcripts. Second-round multiplex PCR followed a first-round RT-PCR using HTBI primers. TCRdb reprocessed the multiplex PCR reads with MiXCR, giving one entry per CDR3 protein. The data show 45,000 to 60,000 distinct CDR3 sequences, roughly half seen once. Researchers turned away patients with other autoimmune diseases, uncontrolled infections, pregnancy or lactation. The authors isolated PBMCs from over 7.5 ml of fresh peripheral blood. Trimming cost V 2 bases and J 4 bases, with 14 bases left between them. The CDR3 is 15 amino acids. CDR1 is SGHRS and CDR2 is YFSETQ in the germline V gene. This clonotype was detected many times. Its antigen is still unknown.

Sample: peripheral blood. The clonotype was recovered from an adult woman with Graves' ophthalmopathy. The V and J genes are TRBV5-1 and TRBJ2-3, with D unresolved. CDR3 DNA: TGCGCCAGCAGCTTTGGGATTGGGGATCCAGATACGCAGTATTTT. It yields the protein CASSFGIGDPDTQYF.